The rows below give T cell receptor beta chains drawn from one sample of a study of cytomegalovirus exposure and HLA in healthy donors. Using immunoSEQ multiplex PCR, the repertoire was profiled, and TCRdb retains in-frame clones only, with some absent. This sample carries approximately 120,000 clones, 60% to 75% of them seen once, and the ten largest clones take approximately 3.9%. Sequencing used PBMCs. These receptors were obtained from a woman aged 50 to 65 in good health and CMV-seropositive. CDR3s include the opening cysteine and the closing phenylalanine or tryptophan. The D gene is left open where the match is weak. Clone size is not always given. Where it is, it says once, few, many or a class for expanded clones.

cdr3_aa	cdr3_nt	j_call	v_call	clone_size	d_call
CASSGTLSNYGYTF	TGTGCCAGCAGCGGGACACTCTCTAACTATGGCTACACCTTC	TRBJ1-2	TRBV27	-	-
CASSVQRSYEQYF	TGTGCCAGCAGTGTGCAGCGCTCCTACGAGCAGTACTTC	TRBJ2-7	TRBV6-1	-	-
CASSLSGTGSYEQYF	TGTGCCAGCAGTTTGTCCGGGACAGGGAGTTACGAGCAGTACTTC	TRBJ2-7	TRBV27	-	TRBD1
CASRPSAGTGASLDEKLFF	TGTGCCAGCAGACCGTCAGCCGGGACAGGGGCCTCTCTCGATGAAAAACTGTTTTTT	TRBJ1-4	TRBV28	few	TRBD1
CASSPRTGEYEQYF	TGTGCCAGCAGCCCCCGGACAGGGGAATACGAGCAGTACTTC	TRBJ2-7	TRBV11-2	-	TRBD1
CASSLGGTYSGNTIYF	TGTGCCAGCAGCTTAGGGGGCACTTACTCTGGAAACACCATATATTTT	TRBJ1-3	TRBV7-2	-	-
CASSVAGGEGNEQFF	TGTGCCAGCAGCGTAGCAGGGGGCGAGGGCAATGAGCAGTTCTTC	TRBJ2-1	TRBV9	-	TRBD1
CASSLVVSDTQYF	TGTGCCAGCAGCTTAGTAGTGTCAGATACGCAGTATTTT	TRBJ2-3	TRBV7-9	-	-
CASSPLRQANYEQYF	TGTGCCAGCTCACCCTTACGACAGGCTAACTACGAGCAGTACTTC	TRBJ2-7	TRBV18	few	-
CASSLQRGGRGEQFF	TGTGCCAGCAGCTTACAGCGGGGGGGAAGAGGTGAGCAGTTCTTC	TRBJ2-1	TRBV7-2	-	TRBD2
CASSISASGAYNEQFF	TGTGCCAGTAGTATATCCGCTAGCGGGGCTTACAATGAGCAGTTCTTC	TRBJ2-1	TRBV19	-	TRBD2
CASSSGTGATEAFF	TGTGCCAGCAGCTCAGGGACAGGGGCCACTGAAGCTTTCTTT	TRBJ1-1	TRBV9	few	TRBD1
CASSSLFGAQGDTQYF	TGTGCCAGCTCGTCACTTTTTGGGGCTCAGGGAGATACGCAGTATTTT	TRBJ2-3	TRBV18	-	-
CASSLVAGQTYNEQFF	TGTGCCAGCAGCTTAGTAGCGGGACAGACCTACAATGAGCAGTTCTTC	TRBJ2-1	TRBV7-2	-	-
CAISAPREKLFF	TGTGCCATCAGTGCCCCGAGGGAAAAACTGTTTTTT	TRBJ1-4	TRBV10-3	-	-
CASSPPSGQGQPQHF	TGTGCCAGCTCACCACCTTCGGGACAGGGCCAGCCCCAGCATTTT	TRBJ1-5	TRBV18	-	TRBD1
CSVVTGVNQPQHF	TGCAGCGTAGTGACAGGCGTCAATCAGCCCCAGCATTTT	TRBJ1-5	TRBV29-1	-	-
CASSLDRTYEQYF	TGTGCCAGCAGCCTGGACAGGACCTACGAGCAGTACTTC	TRBJ2-7	TRBV5-4	-	TRBD1
CASNAGSYEQYF	TGCGCCAGCAATGCAGGGTCCTACGAGCAGTACTTC	TRBJ2-7	TRBV5-1	-	-
CASSRSGIQETQYF	TGTGCCAGCAGTCGAAGCGGGATCCAAGAGACCCAGTACTTC	TRBJ2-5	TRBV9	-	TRBD2
CASSWRGQQNTEAFF	TGCGCCAGCAGCTGGAGGGGACAGCAGAACACTGAAGCTTTCTTT	TRBJ1-1	TRBV5-1	-	TRBD1
CASTDAGAEQYF	TGTGCCAGTACGGATGCGGGGGCCGAGCAGTACTTC	TRBJ2-7	TRBV19	-	-
CASSAKGGAKDTQYF	TGTGCCAGCAGCGCAAAAGGGGGCGCAAAGGATACGCAGTATTTT	TRBJ2-3	TRBV7-6	-	TRBD1
CASARFDRGGEQYF	TGTGCCAGCGCCAGATTCGACAGGGGTGGCGAGCAGTACTTC	TRBJ2-7	TRBV7-8	-	TRBD1
CASHRGTNEKLFF	TGCGCCAGCCACAGGGGAACTAATGAAAAACTGTTTTTT	TRBJ1-4	TRBV5-1	few	TRBD1
CATTYGPRGDTQYF	TGTGCCACCACTTACGGCCCCAGGGGAGATACGCAGTATTTT	TRBJ2-3	TRBV7-2	-	-
CASSLTELNSPLHF	TGTGCCAGCAGTCTGACAGAGTTAAATTCACCCCTCCACTTT	TRBJ1-6	TRBV2	-	-
CASSMGLVETQYF	TGTGCCAGCAGCATGGGACTTGTAGAGACCCAGTACTTC	TRBJ2-5	TRBV11-3	-	-
CASRMAVGGGYNEQFF	TGTGCCAGCAGAATGGCTGTTGGGGGGGGTTACAATGAGCAGTTCTTC	TRBJ2-1	TRBV28	few	TRBD2
CASSPRTGGNYEQYF	TGTGCCAGCAGTCCCAGGACAGGGGGCAACTACGAGCAGTACTTC	TRBJ2-7	TRBV6-1	-	TRBD1
CASRWDRGTDTQYF	TGTGCCAGCAGGTGGGACAGGGGCACAGATACGCAGTATTTT	TRBJ2-3	TRBV28	-	TRBD1
CASSLGAYGYTF	TGTGCCAGCAGCTTGGGGGCCTATGGCTACACCTTC	TRBJ1-2	TRBV7-9	-	-
CASSYDGGTYEQYF	TGCGCCAGCAGCTACGACGGAGGAACCTACGAGCAGTACTTC	TRBJ2-7	TRBV5-1	-	-
CATSRDRTGVLNYGYTF	TGTGCCACCAGCAGAGATAGGACAGGCGTACTCAACTATGGCTACACCTTC	TRBJ1-2	TRBV15	-	TRBD1
CASSAGGPAYNEQFF	TGTGCCAGCAGCGCCGGGGGGCCGGCCTACAATGAGCAGTTCTTC	TRBJ2-1	TRBV9	many	-
CASSLTLAGPASPLHF	TGTGCCAGCAGCCTCACCCTGGCAGGGCCCGCCTCACCCCTCCACTTT	TRBJ1-6	TRBV7-9	-	-
CASSPDRGKGGYTF	TGCGCCAGCAGCCCGGACAGGGGAAAGGGAGGCTACACCTTC	TRBJ1-2	TRBV5-1	-	TRBD1
CASSPSTNPEYYGYTF	TGTGCCAGCAGCCCATCCACTAATCCTGAGTACTATGGCTACACCTTC	TRBJ1-2	TRBV5-4	-	-
CASSQAGDTDTQYF	TGCGCCAGCAGCCAAGCCGGGGACACAGATACGCAGTATTTT	TRBJ2-3	TRBV4-3	-	-
CASRNRDRGYEQYF	TGTGCCAGCAGGAACCGGGACAGGGGTTACGAGCAGTACTTC	TRBJ2-7	TRBV11-2	few	TRBD1
CAISNSLGTSSFTDTQYF	TGTGCCATCAGTAACTCCTTGGGGACTAGCTCTTTCACAGATACGCAGTATTTT	TRBJ2-3	TRBV10-3	-	TRBD2
CASSLRPSSDEQYF	TGTGCCAGCAGCTTAAGACCGTCAAGCGACGAGCAGTACTTC	TRBJ2-7	TRBV7-3	-	-
CASSLSSRGGPDTQYF	TGCGCCAGCAGCTTGAGTTCTCGCGGGGGGCCAGATACGCAGTATTTT	TRBJ2-3	TRBV5-1	-	TRBD2
CASSVVGQGAYGYTF	TGTGCCAGCAGCGTAGTTGGACAGGGGGCTTATGGCTACACCTTC	TRBJ1-2	TRBV9	-	TRBD1
CASSTSDRENTQYF	TGCGCCAGCAGCACTAGTGACAGGGAAAATACGCAGTATTTT	TRBJ2-3	TRBV5-1	-	TRBD1
CASSSPLETQYF	TGTGCCAGCAGTTCCCCCTTGGAGACCCAGTACTTC	TRBJ2-5	TRBV6-1	-	-
CASSQPRSTDTQYF	TGTGCCAGCAGCCAACCTAGAAGTACAGATACGCAGTATTTT	TRBJ2-3	TRBV13	once	-
CASRVGGADTQYF	TGCGCCAGCAGAGTAGGGGGGGCAGATACGCAGTATTTT	TRBJ2-3	TRBV10-2	-	-